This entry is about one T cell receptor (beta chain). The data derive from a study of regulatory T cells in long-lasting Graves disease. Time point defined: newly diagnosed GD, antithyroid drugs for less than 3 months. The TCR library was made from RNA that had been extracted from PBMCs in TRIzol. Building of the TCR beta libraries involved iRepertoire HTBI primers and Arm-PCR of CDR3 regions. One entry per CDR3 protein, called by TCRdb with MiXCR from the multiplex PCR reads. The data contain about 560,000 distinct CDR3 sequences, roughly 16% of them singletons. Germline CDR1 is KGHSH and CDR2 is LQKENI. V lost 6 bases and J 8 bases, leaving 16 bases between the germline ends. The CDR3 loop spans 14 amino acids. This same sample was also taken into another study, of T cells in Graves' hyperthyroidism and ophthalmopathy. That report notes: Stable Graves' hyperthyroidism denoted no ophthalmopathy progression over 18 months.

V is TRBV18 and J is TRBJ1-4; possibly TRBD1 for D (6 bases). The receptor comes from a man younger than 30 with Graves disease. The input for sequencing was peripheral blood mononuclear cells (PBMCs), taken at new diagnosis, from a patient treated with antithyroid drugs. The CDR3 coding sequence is TGTGCCAGCTCCCCGGGGGCAGGGGACGAAAAACTGTTTTTT. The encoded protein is CASSPGAGDEKLFF. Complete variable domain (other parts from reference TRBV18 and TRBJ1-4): NAGVMQNPRHLVRRRGQEARLRCSPMKGHSHVYWYRQLPEEGLKFMVYLQKENIIDESGMPKERFSAEFPKEGPSILRIQQVVRGDSAAYFCASSPGAGDEKLFFGSGTQLSVL.